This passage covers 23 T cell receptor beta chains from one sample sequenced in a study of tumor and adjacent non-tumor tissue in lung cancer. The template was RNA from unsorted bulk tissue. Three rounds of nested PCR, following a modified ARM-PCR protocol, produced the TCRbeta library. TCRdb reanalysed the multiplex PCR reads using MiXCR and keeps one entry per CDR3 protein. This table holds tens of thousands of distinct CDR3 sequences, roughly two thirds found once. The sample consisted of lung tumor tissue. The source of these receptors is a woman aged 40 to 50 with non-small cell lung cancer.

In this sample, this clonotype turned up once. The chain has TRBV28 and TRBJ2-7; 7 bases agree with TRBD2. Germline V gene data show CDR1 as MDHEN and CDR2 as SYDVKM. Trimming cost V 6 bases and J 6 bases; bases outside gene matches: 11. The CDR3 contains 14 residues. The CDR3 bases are TGTGCCAGCAGACCAGGTCTAGCGGCGCGCGAGCAGTACTTC. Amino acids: CASRPGLAAREQYF.

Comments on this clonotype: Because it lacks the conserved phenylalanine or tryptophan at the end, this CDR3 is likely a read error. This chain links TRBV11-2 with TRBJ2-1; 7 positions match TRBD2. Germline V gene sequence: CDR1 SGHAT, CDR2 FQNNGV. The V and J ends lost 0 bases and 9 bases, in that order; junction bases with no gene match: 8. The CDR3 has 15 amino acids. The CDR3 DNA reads TGTGCCAGCAGCTTAGATCACATCGGGGGGATTGAGCAGTTCTCC. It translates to CASSLDHIGGIEQFS.

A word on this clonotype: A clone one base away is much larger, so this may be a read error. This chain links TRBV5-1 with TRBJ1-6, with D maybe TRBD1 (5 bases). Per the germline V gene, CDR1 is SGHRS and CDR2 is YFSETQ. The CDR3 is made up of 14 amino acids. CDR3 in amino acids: CAISLTARSGALHF. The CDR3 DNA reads TGCGCCATCAGCTTGACTGCCCGGTCGGGGGCCCTCCACTTT.

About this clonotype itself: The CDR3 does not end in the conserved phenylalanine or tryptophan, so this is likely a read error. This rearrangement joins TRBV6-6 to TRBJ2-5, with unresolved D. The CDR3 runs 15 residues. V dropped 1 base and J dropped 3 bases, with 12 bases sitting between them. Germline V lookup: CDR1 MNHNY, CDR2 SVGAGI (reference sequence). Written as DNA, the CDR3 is TGTGCCAGCAGTTACTTAGACAAGGAGAAAGAGACCCAGTACATC. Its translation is CASSYLDKEKETQYI.

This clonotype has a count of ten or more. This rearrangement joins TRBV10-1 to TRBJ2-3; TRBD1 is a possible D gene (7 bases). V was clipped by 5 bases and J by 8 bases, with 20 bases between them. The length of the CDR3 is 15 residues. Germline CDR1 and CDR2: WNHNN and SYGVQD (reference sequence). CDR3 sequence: CASSSGTAEGRTQYF. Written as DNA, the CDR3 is TGCGCCAGCAGTTCCGGGACAGCGGAGGGTCGTACGCAGTATTTT.

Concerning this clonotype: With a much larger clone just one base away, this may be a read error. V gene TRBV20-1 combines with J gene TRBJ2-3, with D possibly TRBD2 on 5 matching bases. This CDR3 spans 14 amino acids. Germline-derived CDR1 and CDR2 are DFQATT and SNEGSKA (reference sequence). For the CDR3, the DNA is TGCAGTACTAGAGCTCTGGGGTCCACAGATACGCAGTATTTT. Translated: CSTRALGSTDTQYF.

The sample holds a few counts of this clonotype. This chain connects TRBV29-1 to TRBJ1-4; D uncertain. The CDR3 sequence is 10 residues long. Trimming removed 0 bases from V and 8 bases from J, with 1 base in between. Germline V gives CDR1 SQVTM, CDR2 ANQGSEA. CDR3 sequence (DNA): TGCAGCGTTGAAGAAGAAAAACTGTTTTTT. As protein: CSVEEEKLFF.

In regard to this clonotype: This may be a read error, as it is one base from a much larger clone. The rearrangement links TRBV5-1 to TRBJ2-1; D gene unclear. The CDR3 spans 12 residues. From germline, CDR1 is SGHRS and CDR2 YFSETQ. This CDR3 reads CASCLVVNEQFF. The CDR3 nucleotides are TGCGCCAGCTGCTTGGTGGTGAATGAGCAGTTCTTC. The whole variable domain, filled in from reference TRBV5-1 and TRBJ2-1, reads KAGVTQTPRYLIKTRGQQVTLSCSPISGHRSVSWYQQTPGQGLQFLFEYFSETQRNKGNFPGRFSGRQFSNSRSEMNVSTLELGDSALYLCASCLVVNEQFFGPGTRLTVL.

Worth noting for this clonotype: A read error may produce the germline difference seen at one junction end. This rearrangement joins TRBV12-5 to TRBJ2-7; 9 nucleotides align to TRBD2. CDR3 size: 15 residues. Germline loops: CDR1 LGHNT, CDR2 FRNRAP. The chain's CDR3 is CANGPPREGSHERYF. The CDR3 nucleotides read TGTGCTAATGGACCCCCGCGGGAGGGCTCCCACGAGCGGTACTTC.

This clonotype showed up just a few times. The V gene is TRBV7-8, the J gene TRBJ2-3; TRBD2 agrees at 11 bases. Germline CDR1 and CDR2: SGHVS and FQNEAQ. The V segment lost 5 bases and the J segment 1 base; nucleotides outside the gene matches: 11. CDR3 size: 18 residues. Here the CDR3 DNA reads TGTGCCAGCAGCCGTAGGACTAGCGGGCGGCTGGGCACAGATACGCAGTATTTT. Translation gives CASSRRTSGRLGTDTQYF.

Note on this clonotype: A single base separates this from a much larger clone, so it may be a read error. Written as DNA, the CDR3 is TGTGCCAGCAGCCTTTACACAGGAGTACCAGGAGGCAATCAGTCCCAGCATTTT. Amino acids: CASSLYTGVPGGNQSQHF. The chain recombines TRBV12-3 or TRBV12-4 with TRBJ1-5, with D perhaps matching TRBD1 (5 bases). CDR3 size: 18 residues.

The CDR3 sequence: CAGNPPQGRSGNTIYF. CDR3 bases: TGTGCCGGCAATCCCCCACAGGGTCGGTCTGGAAACACCATATATTTT. The genes are TRBV6-6 and TRBJ1-3; D perhaps matches TRBD1 (6 bases). The V end lost 11 bases, the J end lost 1 base, and 21 bases lay between the germline ends. The CDR3 runs to 16 residues. Germline V gives CDR1 MNHNY, CDR2 SVGAGI (reference sequence).

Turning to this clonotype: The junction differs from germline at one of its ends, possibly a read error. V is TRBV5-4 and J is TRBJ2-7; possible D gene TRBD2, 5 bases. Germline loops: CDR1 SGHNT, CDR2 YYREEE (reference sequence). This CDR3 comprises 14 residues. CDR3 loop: CAGSFRGAELEQYF. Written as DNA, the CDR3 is TGTGCCGGCAGCTTCCGGGGAGCCGAGTTGGAGCAGTACTTC.

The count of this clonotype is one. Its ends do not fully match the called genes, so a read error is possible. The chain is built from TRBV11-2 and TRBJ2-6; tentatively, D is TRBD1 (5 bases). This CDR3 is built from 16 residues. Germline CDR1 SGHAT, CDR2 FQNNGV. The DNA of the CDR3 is TGTGCCAGCAGCTGGTCAAACCTCTTTGGGGCCAATGTCCTGACTTTC. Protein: CASSWSNLFGANVLTF. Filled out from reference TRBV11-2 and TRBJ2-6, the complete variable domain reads EAGVAQSPRYKIIEKRQSVAFWCNPISGHATLYWYQQILGQGPKLLIQFQNNGVVDDSQLPKDRFSAERLKGVDSTLKIQPAKLEDSAVYLCASSWSNLFGANVLTFGAGSRLTVL.

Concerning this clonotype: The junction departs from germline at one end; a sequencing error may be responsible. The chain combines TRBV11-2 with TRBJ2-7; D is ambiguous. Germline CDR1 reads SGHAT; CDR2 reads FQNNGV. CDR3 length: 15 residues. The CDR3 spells CASSLVQSEYYKQYF. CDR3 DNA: TGTGCCAGCAGCTTAGTGCAGTCGGAGTACTACAAGCAGTATTTC.

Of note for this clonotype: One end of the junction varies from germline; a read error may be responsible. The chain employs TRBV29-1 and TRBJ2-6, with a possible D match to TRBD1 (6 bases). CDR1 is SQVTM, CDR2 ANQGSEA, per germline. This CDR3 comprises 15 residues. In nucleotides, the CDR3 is TGCAGCGATGATTCTGGGGGCTCTGGGGCCAACGTCCCGACTTTC. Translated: CSDDSGGSGANVPTF.

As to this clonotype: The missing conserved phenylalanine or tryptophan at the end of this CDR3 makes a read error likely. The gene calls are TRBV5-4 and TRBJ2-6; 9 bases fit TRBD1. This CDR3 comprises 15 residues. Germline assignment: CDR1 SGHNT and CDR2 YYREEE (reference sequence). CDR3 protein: CASSLWGTGLDVLTI. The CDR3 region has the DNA TGTGCAAGCAGCCTGTGGGGGACAGGGCTAGACGTCCTGACTATC.

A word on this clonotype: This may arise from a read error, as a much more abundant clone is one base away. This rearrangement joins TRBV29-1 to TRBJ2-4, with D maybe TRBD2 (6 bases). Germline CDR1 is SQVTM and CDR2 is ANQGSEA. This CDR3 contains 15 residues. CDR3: CSVLVRDLSKDIQYF. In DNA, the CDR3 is TGCAGCGTTCTGGTCCGGGACTTATCCAAAGACATTCAGTACTTC.

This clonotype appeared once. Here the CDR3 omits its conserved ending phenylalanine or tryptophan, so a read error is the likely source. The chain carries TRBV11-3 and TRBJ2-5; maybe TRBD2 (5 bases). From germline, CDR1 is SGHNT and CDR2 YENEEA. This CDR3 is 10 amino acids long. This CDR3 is CTSSGRTQYL. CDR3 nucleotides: TGTACCAGCAGCGGACGGACCCAGTACCTC.

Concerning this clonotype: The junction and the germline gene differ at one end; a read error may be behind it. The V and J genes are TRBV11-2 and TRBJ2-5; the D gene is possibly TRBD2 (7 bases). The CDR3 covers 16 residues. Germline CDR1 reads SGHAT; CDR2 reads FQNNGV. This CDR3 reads CVSSSQGGGASETRYF. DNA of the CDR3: TGTGTCAGCAGCTCCCAAGGAGGGGGGGCCAGCGAGACCCGGTATTTC. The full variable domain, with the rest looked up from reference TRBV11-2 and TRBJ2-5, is EAGVAQSPRYKIIEKRQSVAFWCNPISGHATLYWYQQILGQGPKLLIQFQNNGVVDDSQLPKDRFSAERLKGVDSTLKIQPAKLEDSAVYLCVSSSQGGGASETRYFGPGTRLLVL.

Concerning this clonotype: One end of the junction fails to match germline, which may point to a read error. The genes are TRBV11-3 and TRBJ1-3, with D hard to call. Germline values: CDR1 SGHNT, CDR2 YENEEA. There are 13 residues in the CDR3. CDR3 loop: CSSSLDPSGSIYF. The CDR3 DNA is TGTTCCAGCAGCTTAGATCCCAGTGGCTCCATATATTTT.

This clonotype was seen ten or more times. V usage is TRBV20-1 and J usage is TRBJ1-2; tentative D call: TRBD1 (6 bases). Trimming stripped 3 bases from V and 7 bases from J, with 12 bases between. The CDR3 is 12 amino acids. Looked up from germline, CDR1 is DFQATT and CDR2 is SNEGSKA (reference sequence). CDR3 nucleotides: TGCAGTGCTAGGTCGGGGGGCCCTGGCTACACCTTC. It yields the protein CSARSGGPGYTF.

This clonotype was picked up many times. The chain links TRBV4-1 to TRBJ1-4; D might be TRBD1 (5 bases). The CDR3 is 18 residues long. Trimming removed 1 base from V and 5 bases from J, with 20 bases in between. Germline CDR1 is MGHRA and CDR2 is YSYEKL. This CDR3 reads CASSQGGGRWQKNEKLFF. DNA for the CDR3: TGCGCCAGCAGCCAAGGGGGGGGTCGGTGGCAGAAGAATGAAAAACTGTTTTTT.